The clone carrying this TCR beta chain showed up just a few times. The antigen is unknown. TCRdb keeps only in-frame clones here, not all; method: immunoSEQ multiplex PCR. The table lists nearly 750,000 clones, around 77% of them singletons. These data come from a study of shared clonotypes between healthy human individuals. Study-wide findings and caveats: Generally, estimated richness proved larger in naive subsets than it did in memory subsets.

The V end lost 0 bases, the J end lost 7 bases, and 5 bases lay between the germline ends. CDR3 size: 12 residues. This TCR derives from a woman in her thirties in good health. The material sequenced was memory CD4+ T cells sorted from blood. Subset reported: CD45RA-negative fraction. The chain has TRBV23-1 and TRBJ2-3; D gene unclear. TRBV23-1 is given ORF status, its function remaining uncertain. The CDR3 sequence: CASSQSQHTQYF. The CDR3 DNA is TGCGCCAGCAGTCAATCTCAACATACGCAGTATTTT.